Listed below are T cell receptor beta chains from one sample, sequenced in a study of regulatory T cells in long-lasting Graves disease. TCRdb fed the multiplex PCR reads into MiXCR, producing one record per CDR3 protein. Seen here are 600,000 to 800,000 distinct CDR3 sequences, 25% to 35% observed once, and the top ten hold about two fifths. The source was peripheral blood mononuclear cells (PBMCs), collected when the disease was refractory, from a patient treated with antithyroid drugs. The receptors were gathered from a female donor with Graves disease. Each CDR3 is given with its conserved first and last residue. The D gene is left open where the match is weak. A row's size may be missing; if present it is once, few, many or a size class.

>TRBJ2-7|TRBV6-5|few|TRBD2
CASSYSMGSGSYEQYF
TGTGCCAGCAGTTACTCGATGGGTAGCGGGAGTTACGAGCAGTACTTC
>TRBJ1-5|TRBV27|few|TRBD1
CASSTTGVQSNQPQHF
TGTGCCAGCAGCACGACAGGGGTGCAGAGCAATCAGCCCCAGCATTTT
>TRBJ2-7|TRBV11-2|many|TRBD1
CASSLAGTGMVYEQYF
TGTGCCAGCAGCTTAGCTGGGACAGGAATGGTATACGAGCAGTACTTC
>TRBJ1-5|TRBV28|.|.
CASSSYTGNQPQHF
TGTGCCAGCAGTTCCTACACCGGCAATCAGCCCCAGCATTTT
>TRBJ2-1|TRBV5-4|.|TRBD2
CASSVGLAGYNEQFF
TGTGCCAGCAGCGTCGGACTAGCGGGGTACAATGAGCAGTTCTTC
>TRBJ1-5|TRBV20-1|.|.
CSVRREGDQPQHF
TGCAGTGTCCGTCGGGAGGGCGATCAGCCCCAGCATTTT
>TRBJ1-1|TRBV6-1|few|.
CASRYPGARGNTEAFF
TGTGCCAGCAGGTATCCGGGAGCACGGGGGAACACTGAAGCTTTCTTT
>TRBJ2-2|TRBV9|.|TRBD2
CASSLLAGGGGGELFF
TGTGCCAGCAGCCTGCTAGCGGGAGGGGGTGGCGGGGAGCTGTTTTTT
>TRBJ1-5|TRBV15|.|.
CATSRGDSSNQPQHF
TGTGCCACCAGCAGAGGCGACAGTTCTAATCAGCCCCAGCATTTT
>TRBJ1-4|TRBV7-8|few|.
CASSLKRYRTTNEKLFF
TGTGCCAGCAGCTTGAAACGATACAGGACAACTAATGAAAAACTGTTTTTT
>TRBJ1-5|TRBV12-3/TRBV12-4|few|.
CASSLKPGVPHHF
TGTGCCAGCAGTTTAAAGCCGGGGGTTCCCCACCATTTT
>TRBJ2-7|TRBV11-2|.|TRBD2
CASNQGLAGGYEQYF
TGTGCCAGCAACCAGGGACTAGCGGGAGGGTACGAGCAGTACTTC
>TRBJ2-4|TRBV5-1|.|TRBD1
CASSFTGTGGPRDIQYF
TGCGCCAGCAGCTTCACCGGGACAGGGGGCCCGAGAGACATTCAGTACTTC
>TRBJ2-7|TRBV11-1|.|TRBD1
CASTETGLYEQYF
TGTGCCAGCACCGAGACAGGGCTCTACGAGCAGTACTTC
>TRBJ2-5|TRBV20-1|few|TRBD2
CSAFGASGRVRETQYF
TGCAGTGCTTTCGGGGCTAGCGGGAGGGTTAGGGAGACCCAGTACTTC
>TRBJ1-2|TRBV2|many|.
CASSGFVEYGYTF
TGTGCCAGCAGTGGATTTGTGGAGTATGGCTACACCTTC
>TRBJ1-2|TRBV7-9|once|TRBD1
CASSRGQGPGYTF
TGTGCCAGCAGCCGAGGACAGGGGCCTGGCTACACCTTC
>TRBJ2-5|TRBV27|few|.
CASSLSGQGWETQYF
TGTGCCAGCAGTTTATCCGGCCAGGGCTGGGAGACCCAGTACTTC
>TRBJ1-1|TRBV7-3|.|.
CASSLIGGGGTEAFF
TGTGCCAGCAGCTTAATAGGGGGGGGTGGCACTGAAGCTTTCTTT
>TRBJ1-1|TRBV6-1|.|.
CATRAPKGAFF
TGTGCCACCCGGGCCCCCAAGGGAGCTTTCTTT
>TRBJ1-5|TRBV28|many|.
CASSYQWGDNPNQPQHF
TGTGCCAGCAGTTACCAGTGGGGAGACAATCCAAATCAGCCCCAGCATTTT
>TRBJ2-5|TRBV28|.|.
CASRGPLALQETQYF
TGTGCCAGCAGAGGACCGTTGGCATTGCAAGAGACCCAGTACTTC
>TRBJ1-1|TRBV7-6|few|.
CASSSGRHTEAFF
TGTGCCAGCAGCTCCGGTAGGCACACTGAAGCTTTCTTT
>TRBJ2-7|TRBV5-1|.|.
CASSFDGQTYEQYF
TGCGCCAGCAGCTTTGACGGACAGACCTACGAGCAGTACTTC
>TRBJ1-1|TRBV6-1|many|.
CASSEQGTGTEAFF
TGTGCCAGCAGTGAACAGGGGACGGGCACTGAAGCTTTCTTT
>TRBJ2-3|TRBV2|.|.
CASSGIGGTDTQYF
TGTGCCAGCAGTGGGATCGGGGGCACAGATACGCAGTATTTT
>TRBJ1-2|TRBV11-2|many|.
CASSLDAYYGYTF
TGTGCCAGCAGCCTAGACGCTTACTATGGCTACACCTTC
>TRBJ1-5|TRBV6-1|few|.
CASSVIDINQPQHF
TGTGCCAGCAGTGTAATTGACATCAATCAGCCCCAGCATTTT
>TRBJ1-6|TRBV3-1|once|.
CATQRVGGGNSPLHF
TGTGCCACCCAGCGCGTCGGAGGGGGTAATTCACCCCTCCACTTT
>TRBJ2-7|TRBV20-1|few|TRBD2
CSASGLAGGPHEQYF
TGCAGTGCTTCGGGACTAGCGGGAGGGCCACACGAGCAGTACTTC
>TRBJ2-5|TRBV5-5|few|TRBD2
CASSSLAGARETQYF
TGTGCCAGCAGCTCACTAGCGGGAGCGCGAGAGACCCAGTACTTC
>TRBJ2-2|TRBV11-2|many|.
CASSLDPIITGELFF
TGTGCCAGCAGCTTGGACCCAATCATCACCGGGGAGCTGTTTTTT
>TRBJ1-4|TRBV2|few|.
CASTSGVGTGLLFF
TGTGCCAGCACTAGCGGGGTCGGGACCGGGCTGCTGTTTTTT
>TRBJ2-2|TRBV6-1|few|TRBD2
CASIHTSVNTGELFF
TGTGCCAGCATCCACACTAGCGTCAACACCGGGGAGCTGTTTTTT
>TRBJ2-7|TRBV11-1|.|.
CASSQPAGGLPVGEQYF
TGTGCCAGCAGCCAGCCCGCCGGGGGACTCCCAGTAGGGGAGCAGTACTTC
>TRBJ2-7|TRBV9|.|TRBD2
CASSVGGVPGEQYF
TGTGCCAGCAGCGTGGGGGGGGTCCCGGGCGAGCAGTACTTC
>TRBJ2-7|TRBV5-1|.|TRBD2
CASSLAPAGGYEQYF
TGCGCCAGCAGCTTGGCTCCAGCGGGAGGGTACGAGCAGTACTTC
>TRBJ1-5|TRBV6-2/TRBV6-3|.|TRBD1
CASSGQGQQPQHF
TGTGCCAGCAGTGGACAGGGCCAACAGCCCCAGCATTTT
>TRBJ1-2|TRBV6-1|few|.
CASSRDPRGGYTF
TGTGCCAGCAGCCGAGACCCCCGGGGTGGCTACACCTTC
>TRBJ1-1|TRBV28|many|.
CASSLQITGGGTEAFF
TGTGCCAGCAGTTTACAGATAACCGGGGGGGGGACTGAAGCTTTCTTT
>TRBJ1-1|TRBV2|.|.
CASNYLRNTEAFF
TGTGCCAGCAACTACCTCCGGAACACTGAAGCTTTCTTT
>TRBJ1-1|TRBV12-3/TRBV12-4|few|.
CASSLRLPPGHTEAFF
TGTGCCAGCAGTTTAAGGTTACCACCGGGACACACTGAAGCTTTCTTT
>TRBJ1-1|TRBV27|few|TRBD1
CASSLRPGQGQSEAFF
TGTGCCAGCAGTCTGAGACCGGGACAGGGACAGAGTGAAGCTTTCTTT
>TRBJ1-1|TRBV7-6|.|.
CASSLGTPTEAFF
TGTGCCAGCAGCTTGGGGACCCCCACTGAAGCTTTCTTT
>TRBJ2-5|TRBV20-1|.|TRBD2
CSAGLAAQETQYF
TGCAGTGCAGGCCTAGCGGCGCAGGAGACCCAGTACTTC
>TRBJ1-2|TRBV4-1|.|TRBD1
CASSQDSTGLGGYTF
TGCGCCAGCAGCCAAGATTCGACAGGGCTCGGCGGCTACACCTTC
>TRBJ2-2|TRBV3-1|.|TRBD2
CASSQDLAGGGTGELFF
TGTGCCAGCAGCCAAGATTTAGCGGGAGGCGGGACCGGGGAGCTGTTTTTT
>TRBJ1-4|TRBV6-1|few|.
CASSPRRGTTNEKLFF
TGTGCCAGCAGTCCACGACGCGGGACCACTAATGAAAAACTGTTTTTT